Only a few counts were recorded for the clone carrying this T cell receptor beta chain. This sample was included in a study of HIV-infected children after antiretroviral therapy interruption. As for the study in general: Children were on planned treatment interruption or continuous treatment.

Unique molecular identifiers were included in an RNA-based 3' RACE TCR library. Each CDR3 protein is one row after TCRdb ran MiXCR on the 3' RACE reads. This table holds 90,000 or so distinct CDR3 sequences, roughly 6.4% found once. Treatment of the sample: PENTA 11 planned treatment interruption arm or continuous ART arm. Cryopreserved PBMC samples required at least 5 million viable cells. This CDR3 spans 17 amino acids. Germline assignment: CDR1 LGHDT and CDR2 YNNKEL (reference sequence). V lost 0 bases to trimming and J lost 2 bases; unmatched junction nucleotides: 10. The material sequenced was CD45RA+ CD4+ T cells from PBMCs, pooled from several time points, taken from a donor given antiretroviral therapy, either interrupted or continuous. Noted subset: naive CD4+ CD45RA+ CD45RO- T cells. V and J are TRBV3-1 and TRBJ2-7; 7 bases line up with TRBD1. The TCR comes from a pool of human donors with HIV. The CDR3 region is CASSQDKRRDRAYEQYF. The CDR3 DNA reads as TGTGCCAGCAGCCAAGATAAACGCCGGGACAGAGCCTACGAGCAGTACTTC.